A selection of T cell receptor beta chains follows, all from one sample in a study of vaccination effects on CD4 cells after COVID-19. For these receptors, no antigen is known. Sequencing used immunoSEQ multiplex PCR; TCRdb keeps in-frame clones, though not all of them. In the table there are around 71,000 clones, roughly three quarters of which are singletons. The sequencing used CD4+ T cells from PBMCs cultured with HCoV-OC43 spike peptides, collected before COVID-19 vaccination. The receptors were sampled from a human donor who received a COVID-19 vaccine. Each CDR3 is given with its conserved first and last residue. The D gene is left open where the match is weak. Some rows mark clone size as missing; the rest say once, few, many or name a class of expanded clone.

abundance: -; j_gene: TRBJ1-5; d_gene: -; v_gene: TRBV5-1; CDR3nt: TGCGCCAGCAGCTTGGGACAAAGCAATCAGCCCCAGCATTTT; CDR3aa: CASSLGQSNQPQHF
abundance: once; j_gene: TRBJ2-2; d_gene: TRBD2; v_gene: TRBV2; CDR3nt: TGTGCCAGCAGGGGAGGGGTAACCACCGGGGAGCTGTTTTTT; CDR3aa: CASRGGVTTGELFF
abundance: -; j_gene: TRBJ2-5; d_gene: -; v_gene: TRBV19; CDR3nt: TGTGCCAGTAGTATCCAGGAGACCCAGTACTTC; CDR3aa: CASSIQETQYF
abundance: once; j_gene: TRBJ1-1; d_gene: -; v_gene: TRBV15; CDR3nt: TGTGCCACCAGCAGAGCAGGGACACTGAACACTGAAGCTTTCTTT; CDR3aa: CATSRAGTLNTEAFF
abundance: once; j_gene: TRBJ1-2; d_gene: TRBD1; v_gene: TRBV6-2/TRBV6-3; CDR3nt: TGTGCCAGCAGTCAAGACGGACAGGCAACGTGGGAGACCTACACCTTC; CDR3aa: CASSQDGQATWETYTF
abundance: -; j_gene: TRBJ2-1; d_gene: -; v_gene: TRBV6-5; CDR3nt: TGTGCCAGCAGTCGAACGACAGGTTACAATGAGCAGTTCTTC; CDR3aa: CASSRTTGYNEQFF
abundance: -; j_gene: TRBJ1-1; d_gene: TRBD1; v_gene: TRBV3-1/TRBV3-2; CDR3nt: TGTGCCAGCAGCCAAGAGGACAGGGGGACTGAAGCTTTCTTT; CDR3aa: CASSQEDRGTEAFF
abundance: -; j_gene: TRBJ2-4; d_gene: TRBD2; v_gene: TRBV19; CDR3nt: TGTGCCAGTAGTTCCCTGACTAGCGGGGGGCCCACGGGAGCCAAAAACATTCAGTACTTC; CDR3aa: CASSSLTSGGPTGAKNIQYF
abundance: -; j_gene: TRBJ1-2; d_gene: -; v_gene: TRBV2; CDR3nt: TGTGCCAGGCCGTCTGGGGGGAACTATGGCTACACCTTC; CDR3aa: CARPSGGNYGYTF
abundance: -; j_gene: TRBJ2-5; d_gene: -; v_gene: TRBV9; CDR3nt: TGTGCCAGCAGCGCGCTCGGGGAGACCCAGTACTTC; CDR3aa: CASSALGETQYF
abundance: few; j_gene: TRBJ2-2; d_gene: TRBD2; v_gene: TRBV28; CDR3nt: TGCTCCAAAAGTAGCGGGGTAAACACCGGGGAGCTGTTTTTT; CDR3aa: CSKSSGVNTGELFF
abundance: -; j_gene: TRBJ1-1; d_gene: -; v_gene: TRBV3-1/TRBV3-2; CDR3nt: TGTGCCAGCAGCCAAAAGGGAAACACTGAAGCTTTCTTT; CDR3aa: CASSQKGNTEAFF
abundance: -; j_gene: TRBJ1-5; d_gene: TRBD1; v_gene: TRBV7-2; CDR3nt: TGTGCCAGCAGCCAGACGGACAGGGGAAATCAGCCCCAGCATTTT; CDR3aa: CASSQTDRGNQPQHF
abundance: -; j_gene: TRBJ1-1; d_gene: TRBD1; v_gene: TRBV13; CDR3nt: TGTGCCAGCAGCTCCGACAGGGGGCGAATGAACACTGAAGCTTTCTTT; CDR3aa: CASSSDRGRMNTEAFF
abundance: -; j_gene: TRBJ2-5; d_gene: TRBD1; v_gene: TRBV24-1; CDR3nt: TGTGCCACCAGTGATCCCCCGGGGACAGGGCGCGGGGAAGAGACCCAGTACTTC; CDR3aa: CATSDPPGTGRGEETQYF
abundance: -; j_gene: TRBJ2-5; d_gene: -; v_gene: TRBV10-1; CDR3nt: TGCGCCAGCAGCCGGTCCCCGGGACAAGAGACCCAGTACTTC; CDR3aa: CASSRSPGQETQYF
abundance: -; j_gene: TRBJ2-1; d_gene: -; v_gene: TRBV6-6; CDR3nt: TGTGCCAGCACCCAGGGTCGGAATGAGCAGTTCTTC; CDR3aa: CASTQGRNEQFF
abundance: -; j_gene: TRBJ1-4; d_gene: TRBD1; v_gene: TRBV7-3; CDR3nt: TGTGCCAGCAGCTTAGCGGACAGGGGGTGGGGTGAAAAACTGTTTTTT; CDR3aa: CASSLADRGWGEKLFF
abundance: -; j_gene: TRBJ1-1; d_gene: -; v_gene: TRBV5-1; CDR3nt: TGCGCCAGCAGCTTGAGCCGGGGGTACACTGAAGCTTTCTTT; CDR3aa: CASSLSRGYTEAFF
abundance: -; j_gene: TRBJ1-4; d_gene: -; v_gene: TRBV6-5; CDR3nt: TGTGCCAGCAGTTACGGACTGAGAGATGAAAAACTGTTTTTT; CDR3aa: CASSYGLRDEKLFF
abundance: -; j_gene: TRBJ2-5; d_gene: -; v_gene: TRBV2; CDR3nt: TGTGCCAGCAGCAACAGGGCCCTGAGGGAGACCCAGTACTTC; CDR3aa: CASSNRALRETQYF